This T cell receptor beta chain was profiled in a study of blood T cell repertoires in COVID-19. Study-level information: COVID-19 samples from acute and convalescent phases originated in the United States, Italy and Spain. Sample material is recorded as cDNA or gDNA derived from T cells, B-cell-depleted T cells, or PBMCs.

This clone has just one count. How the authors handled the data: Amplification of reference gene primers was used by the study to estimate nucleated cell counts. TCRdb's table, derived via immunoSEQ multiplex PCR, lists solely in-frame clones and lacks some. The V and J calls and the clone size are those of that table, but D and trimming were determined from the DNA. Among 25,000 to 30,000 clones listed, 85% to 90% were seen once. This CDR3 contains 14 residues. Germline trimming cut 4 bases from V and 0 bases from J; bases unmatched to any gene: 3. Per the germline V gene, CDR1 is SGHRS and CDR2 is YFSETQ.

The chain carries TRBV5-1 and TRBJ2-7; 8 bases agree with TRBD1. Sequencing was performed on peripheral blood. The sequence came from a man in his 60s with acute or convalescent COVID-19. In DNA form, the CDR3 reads TGCGCCAGCAGCGACGGGACAGGCTCCTACGAGCAGTACTTC. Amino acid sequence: CASSDGTGSYEQYF.